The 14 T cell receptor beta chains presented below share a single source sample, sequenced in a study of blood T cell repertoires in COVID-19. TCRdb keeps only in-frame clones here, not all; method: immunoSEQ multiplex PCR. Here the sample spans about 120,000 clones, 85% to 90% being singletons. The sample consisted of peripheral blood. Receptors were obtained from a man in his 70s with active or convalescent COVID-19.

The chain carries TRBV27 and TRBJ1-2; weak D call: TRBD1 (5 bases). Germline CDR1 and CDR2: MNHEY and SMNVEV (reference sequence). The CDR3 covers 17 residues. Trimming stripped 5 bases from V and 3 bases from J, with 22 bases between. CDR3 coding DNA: TGTGCCAGCAGTCGAAAAACCGGGACTACCTTCTACTATGGCTACACCTTC. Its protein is CASSRKTGTTFYYGYTF.

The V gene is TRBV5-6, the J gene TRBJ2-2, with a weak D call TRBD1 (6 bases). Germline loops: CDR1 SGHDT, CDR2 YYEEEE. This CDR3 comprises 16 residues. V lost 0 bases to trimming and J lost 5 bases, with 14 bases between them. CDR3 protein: CASSLGDTPRTGELFF. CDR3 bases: TGTGCCAGCAGCTTGGGGGACACCCCGAGGACCGGGGAGCTGTTTTTT. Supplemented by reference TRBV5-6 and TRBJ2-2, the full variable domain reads DAGVTQSPTHLIKTRGQQVTLRCSPKSGHDTVSWYQQALGQGPQFIFQYYEEEERQRGNFPDRFSGHQFPNYSSELNVNALLLGDSALYLCASSLGDTPRTGELFFGEGSRLTVL.

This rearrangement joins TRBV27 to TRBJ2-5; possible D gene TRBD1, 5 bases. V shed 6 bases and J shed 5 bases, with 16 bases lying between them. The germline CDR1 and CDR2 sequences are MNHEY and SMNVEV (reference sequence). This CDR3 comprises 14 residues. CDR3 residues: CASSPGQGTETQYF. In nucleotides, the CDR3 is TGTGCCAGCAGCCCAGGCCAGGGTACGGAGACCCAGTACTTC.

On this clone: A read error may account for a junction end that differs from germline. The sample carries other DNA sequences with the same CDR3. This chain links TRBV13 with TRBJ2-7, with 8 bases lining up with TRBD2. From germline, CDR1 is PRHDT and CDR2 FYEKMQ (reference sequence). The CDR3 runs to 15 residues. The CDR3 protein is CAPRAGGGLTYEQYF. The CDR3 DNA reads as TGCGCCCCCCGGGCCGGGGGGGGCTTAACCTACGAGCAGTACTTC.

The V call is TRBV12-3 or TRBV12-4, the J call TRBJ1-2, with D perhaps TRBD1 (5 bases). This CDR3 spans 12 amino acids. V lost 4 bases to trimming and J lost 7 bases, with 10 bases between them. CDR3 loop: CASSWGESGYTF. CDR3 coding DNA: TGTGCCAGCAGTTGGGGCGAGAGTGGCTACACCTTC.

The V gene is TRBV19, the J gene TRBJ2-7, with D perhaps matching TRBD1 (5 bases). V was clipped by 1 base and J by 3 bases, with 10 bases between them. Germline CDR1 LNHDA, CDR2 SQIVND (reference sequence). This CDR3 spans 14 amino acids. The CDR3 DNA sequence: TGTGCCAGTAGTATAGCAGGGATGAACTACGAGCAGTACTTC. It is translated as CASSIAGMNYEQYF.

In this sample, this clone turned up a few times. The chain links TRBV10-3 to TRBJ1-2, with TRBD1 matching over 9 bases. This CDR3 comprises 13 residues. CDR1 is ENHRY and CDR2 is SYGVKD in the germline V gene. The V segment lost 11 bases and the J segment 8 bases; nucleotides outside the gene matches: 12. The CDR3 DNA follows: TGTGCCTCCAGAACAGGGGGCGATCTGGGCTACACCTTC. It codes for CASRTGGDLGYTF.

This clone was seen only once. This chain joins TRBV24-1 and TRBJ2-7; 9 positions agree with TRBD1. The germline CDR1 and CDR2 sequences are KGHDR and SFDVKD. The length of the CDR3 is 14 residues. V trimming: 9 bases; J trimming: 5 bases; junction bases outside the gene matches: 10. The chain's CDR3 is CATALGDREDEQYF. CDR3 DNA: TGTGCCACCGCCCTGGGGGACAGGGAGGACGAGCAGTACTTC.

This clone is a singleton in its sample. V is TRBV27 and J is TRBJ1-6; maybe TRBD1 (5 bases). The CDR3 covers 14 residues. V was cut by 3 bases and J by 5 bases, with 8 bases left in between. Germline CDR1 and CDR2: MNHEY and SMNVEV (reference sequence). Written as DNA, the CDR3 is TGTGCCAGCAGTTTTGGGGGGAATAATTCACCCCTCCACTTT. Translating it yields CASSFGGNNSPLHF.

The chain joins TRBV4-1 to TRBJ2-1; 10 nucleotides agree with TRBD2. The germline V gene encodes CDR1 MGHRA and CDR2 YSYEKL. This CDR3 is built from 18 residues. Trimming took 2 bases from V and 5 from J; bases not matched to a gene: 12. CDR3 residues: CASSQPPGGTSVHNEQFF. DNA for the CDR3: TGCGCCAGCAGCCAACCCCCTGGGGGGACTAGCGTCCACAATGAGCAGTTCTTC.

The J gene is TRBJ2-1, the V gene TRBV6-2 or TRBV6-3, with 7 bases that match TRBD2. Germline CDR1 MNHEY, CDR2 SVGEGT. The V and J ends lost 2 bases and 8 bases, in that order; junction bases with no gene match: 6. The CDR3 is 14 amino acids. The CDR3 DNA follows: TGTGCCAGCAGTTACCGGGAGGCCGGGGATGAGCAGTTCTTC. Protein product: CASSYREAGDEQFF.

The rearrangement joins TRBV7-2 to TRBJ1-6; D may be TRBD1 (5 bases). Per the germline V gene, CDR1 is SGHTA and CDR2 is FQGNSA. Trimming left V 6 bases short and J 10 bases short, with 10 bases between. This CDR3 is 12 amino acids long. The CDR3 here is CASRPGNSPLHF. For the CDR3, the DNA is TGTGCCAGCAGGCCAGGGAACTCACCCCTCCACTTT.

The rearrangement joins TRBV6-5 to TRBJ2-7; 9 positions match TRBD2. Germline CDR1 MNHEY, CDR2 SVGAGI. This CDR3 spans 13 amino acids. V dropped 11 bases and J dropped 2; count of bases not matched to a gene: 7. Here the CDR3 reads CACQREDAYEQYF. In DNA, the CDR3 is TGTGCCTGTCAGCGGGAGGACGCCTACGAGCAGTACTTC.

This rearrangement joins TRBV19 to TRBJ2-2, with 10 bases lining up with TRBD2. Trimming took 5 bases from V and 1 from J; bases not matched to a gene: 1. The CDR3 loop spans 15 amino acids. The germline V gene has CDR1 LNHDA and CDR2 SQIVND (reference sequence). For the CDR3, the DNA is TGTGCCAGTAGTCGGACTAGCGGGAACACCGGGGAGCTGTTTTTT. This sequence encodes CASSRTSGNTGELFF.